These T cell receptor beta chains were read from a single sample in a study of T cells after yellow fever vaccination. TCRdb re-called the 5' RACE reads with MiXCR, one entry per CDR3 protein. In the table there are about 320,000 distinct CDR3 sequences, about 10% of which are singletons. The source was CD4+ T cells sorted from PBMCs, collected 45 days after the yellow fever booster vaccination. The receptors were gathered from a man younger than 35 who received the YFV17D yellow fever vaccine. CDR3s include the opening cysteine and the closing phenylalanine or tryptophan. Each record gives: clone size, V gene, D gene, J gene, CDR3 protein, CDR3 DNA. The D gene is left open where the match is weak. Size is stated for part of the rows, as once, few or many counts, or as a class when the clone is expanded.

clone size: few; V gene: TRBV7-2; D gene: -; J gene: TRBJ1-5; CDR3 protein: CASSLVAGAPGQPQHF; CDR3 DNA: TGTGCCAGCAGCTTAGTTGCGGGGGCGCCGGGTCAGCCCCAGCATTTT
clone size: few; V gene: TRBV7-2; D gene: -; J gene: TRBJ2-3; CDR3 protein: CASSLRGSADTQYF; CDR3 DNA: TGTGCCAGCAGCTTAAGGGGCTCTGCTGATACGCAGTATTTT
clone size: few; V gene: TRBV4-2; D gene: TRBD1; J gene: TRBJ1-1; CDR3 protein: CASSQGQGNLNTEAFF; CDR3 DNA: TGTGCCAGCAGCCAGGGACAGGGGAACCTGAACACTGAAGCTTTCTTT
clone size: many; V gene: TRBV18; D gene: -; J gene: TRBJ2-1; CDR3 protein: CASSPLTGFPHNEQFF; CDR3 DNA: TGTGCCAGCTCACCGTTGACGGGCTTCCCCCACAATGAGCAGTTCTTC
clone size: -; V gene: TRBV6-6; D gene: -; J gene: TRBJ2-1; CDR3 protein: CASAYPRVEQFF; CDR3 DNA: TGTGCCAGCGCCTACCCTAGGGTTGAGCAGTTCTTC
clone size: few; V gene: TRBV6-5; D gene: TRBD2; J gene: TRBJ2-4; CDR3 protein: CASSYSSGLAGGPRNIQYF; CDR3 DNA: TGTGCCAGCAGTTACTCTAGCGGCCTAGCGGGGGGGCCTAGAAACATTCAGTACTTC
clone size: -; V gene: TRBV7-2; D gene: -; J gene: TRBJ1-3; CDR3 protein: CASSLSGGSADSGNTIYF; CDR3 DNA: TGTGCCAGCAGCTTGAGTGGCGGATCGGCGGACTCTGGAAACACCATATATTTT
clone size: -; V gene: TRBV4-3; D gene: TRBD1; J gene: TRBJ2-1; CDR3 protein: CASSRSRDRVEFF; CDR3 DNA: TGCGCCAGCAGCCGCAGCCGGGACAGGGTCGAGTTCTTC
clone size: many; V gene: TRBV7-9; D gene: TRBD2; J gene: TRBJ2-3; CDR3 protein: CASSLRAGETDTQYF; CDR3 DNA: TGTGCCAGCAGCTTAAGAGCGGGGGAGACAGATACGCAGTATTTT
clone size: few; V gene: TRBV12-3/TRBV12-4; D gene: -; J gene: TRBJ2-5; CDR3 protein: CASSVDGSSRPQETQYF; CDR3 DNA: TGTGCCAGCAGTGTCGATGGATCCTCCAGGCCACAAGAGACCCAGTACTTC
clone size: few; V gene: TRBV18; D gene: TRBD1; J gene: TRBJ1-5; CDR3 protein: CASSPPGGSGQPQHF; CDR3 DNA: TGTGCCAGCTCACCCCCAGGGGGGTCGGGTCAGCCCCAGCATTTT
clone size: few; V gene: TRBV6-5; D gene: -; J gene: TRBJ1-1; CDR3 protein: CASSYAPGARGNTEAFF; CDR3 DNA: TGTGCCAGCAGTTACGCGCCAGGGGCGCGGGGAAACACTGAAGCTTTCTTT
clone size: few; V gene: TRBV25-1; D gene: -; J gene: TRBJ1-2; CDR3 protein: CASSEMWGTYGYTF; CDR3 DNA: TGTGCCAGCAGTGAGATGTGGGGGACCTATGGCTACACCTTC
clone size: few; V gene: TRBV6-2/TRBV6-3; D gene: -; J gene: TRBJ2-4; CDR3 protein: CASSRGVTKNIQYF; CDR3 DNA: TGTGCCAGCAGTCGGGGTGTTACCAAAAACATTCAGTACTTC
clone size: -; V gene: TRBV18; D gene: TRBD2; J gene: TRBJ2-2; CDR3 protein: CASPRTSGGSRELFF; CDR3 DNA: TGTGCCAGCCCCAGGACTAGCGGCGGGTCGAGGGAGCTGTTTTTT
clone size: -; V gene: TRBV12-3/TRBV12-4; D gene: TRBD1; J gene: TRBJ1-2; CDR3 protein: CASSGQGRTGYTF; CDR3 DNA: TGTGCCAGCAGTGGACAGGGGAGGACTGGCTACACCTTC
clone size: few; V gene: TRBV12-3/TRBV12-4; D gene: -; J gene: TRBJ1-5; CDR3 protein: CASSQLTDQPQHF; CDR3 DNA: TGTGCCAGCAGCCAACTCACCGACCAGCCCCAGCATTTT
clone size: few; V gene: TRBV6-2/TRBV6-3; D gene: -; J gene: TRBJ2-7; CDR3 protein: CASSLQGTAYEQYF; CDR3 DNA: TGTGCCAGCAGTCTACAGGGGACTGCCTACGAGCAGTACTTC
clone size: few; V gene: TRBV3-1; D gene: -; J gene: TRBJ2-5; CDR3 protein: CASSPSEVGVATQYF; CDR3 DNA: TGTGCCAGCAGCCCTTCCGAGGTAGGGGTGGCGACCCAGTACTTC
clone size: -; V gene: TRBV7-6; D gene: TRBD1; J gene: TRBJ1-6; CDR3 protein: CASSRNRGREVSPLHF; CDR3 DNA: TGTGCCAGCAGCCGGAACAGGGGGCGCGAGGTTTCACCCCTCCACTTT
clone size: -; V gene: TRBV5-4; D gene: -; J gene: TRBJ2-3; CDR3 protein: CASSLVVSGTDTQYF; CDR3 DNA: TGTGCCAGCAGCTTGGTGGTTAGCGGCACAGATACGCAGTATTTT
clone size: many; V gene: TRBV7-8; D gene: -; J gene: TRBJ2-6; CDR3 protein: CASSQRSSGANVLTF; CDR3 DNA: TGTGCCAGCAGCCAACGTAGCTCTGGGGCCAACGTCCTGACTTTC
clone size: few; V gene: TRBV7-3; D gene: TRBD2; J gene: TRBJ2-1; CDR3 protein: CASSPLGAGHRNEQFF; CDR3 DNA: TGTGCCAGCAGCCCTCTGGGAGCGGGGCATAGGAATGAGCAGTTCTTC
clone size: -; V gene: TRBV27; D gene: -; J gene: TRBJ2-3; CDR3 protein: CASSLKRTDTQYF; CDR3 DNA: TGTGCCAGCAGTTTGAAACGCACAGATACGCAGTATTTT
clone size: few; V gene: TRBV20-1; D gene: -; J gene: TRBJ2-7; CDR3 protein: CSARFIGGSYEQYF; CDR3 DNA: TGCAGTGCTAGGTTTATCGGAGGATCCTACGAGCAGTACTTC
clone size: many; V gene: TRBV6-5; D gene: -; J gene: TRBJ1-1; CDR3 protein: CASSKRPIPGTEAFF; CDR3 DNA: TGTGCCAGCAGTAAGCGTCCCATTCCTGGCACTGAAGCTTTCTTT
clone size: few; V gene: TRBV6-5; D gene: -; J gene: TRBJ2-5; CDR3 protein: CASSYSFGPGGGETQYF; CDR3 DNA: TGTGCCAGCAGTTACTCGTTCGGTCCTGGGGGAGGAGAGACCCAGTACTTC